Detailed here is one T cell receptor beta chain. Its antigen remains unknown. The data originate from a study of cytomegalovirus exposure and HLA in healthy donors. Germline values: CDR1 KGHSH, CDR2 LQKENI. The CDR3 is 13 residues long. Trimming removed 8 bases from V and 5 bases from J, with 13 bases in between. Primers for the PCR totalled 60 Vbeta and 13 Jbeta. Assay: immunoSEQ multiplex PCR; the TCRdb copy retains only in-frame clones and omits some. The data show roughly 100,000 clones, around 73% seen once. General study results and limits: Excluded: some indistinguishable V segments such as TRBV6-2 and TRBV6-3. Researchers counted about 150 TCR beta chains as cytomegalovirus-associated.

This sequence joins TRBV18 and TRBJ1-5; a weak D match, TRBD1 (5 bases). Sequenced: PBMCs. The receptor was derived from a woman in her thirties or forties in good health and CMV-seronegative. This CDR3 is CASTGGPHQPQHF. DNA for the CDR3: TGTGCCAGCACCGGGGGACCGCATCAGCCCCAGCATTTT. Looking up the rest from reference TRBV18 and TRBJ1-5 gives the full variable domain: NAGVMQNPRHLVRRRGQEARLRCSPMKGHSHVYWYRQLPEEGLKFMVYLQKENIIDESGMPKERFSAEFPKEGPSILRIQQVVRGDSAAYFCASTGGPHQPQHFGDGTRLSIL.